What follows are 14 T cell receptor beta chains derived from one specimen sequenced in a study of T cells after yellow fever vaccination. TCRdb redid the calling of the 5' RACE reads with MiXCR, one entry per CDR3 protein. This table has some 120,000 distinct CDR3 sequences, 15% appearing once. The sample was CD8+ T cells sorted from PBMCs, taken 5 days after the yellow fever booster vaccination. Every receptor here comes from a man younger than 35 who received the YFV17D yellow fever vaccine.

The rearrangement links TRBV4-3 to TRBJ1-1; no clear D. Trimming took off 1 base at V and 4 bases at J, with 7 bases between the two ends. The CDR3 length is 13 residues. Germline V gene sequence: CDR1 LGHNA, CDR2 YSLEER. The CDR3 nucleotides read TGCGCCAGCAGCCAAGGGCAGGTCACTGAAGCTTTCTTT. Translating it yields CASSQGQVTEAFF.

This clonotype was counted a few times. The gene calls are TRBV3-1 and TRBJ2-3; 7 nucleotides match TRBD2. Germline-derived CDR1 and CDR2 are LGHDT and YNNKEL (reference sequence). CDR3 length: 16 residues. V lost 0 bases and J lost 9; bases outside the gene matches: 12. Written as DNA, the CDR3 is TGTGCCAGCAGCCAAGATCGCTGGGGGGGAAGTATAACGCAGTATTTT. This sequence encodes CASSQDRWGGSITQYF.

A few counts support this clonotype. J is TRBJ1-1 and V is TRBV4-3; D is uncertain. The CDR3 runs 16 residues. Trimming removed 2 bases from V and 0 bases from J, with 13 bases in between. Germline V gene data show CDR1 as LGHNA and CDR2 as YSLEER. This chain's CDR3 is CASSQRSGMMNTEAFF. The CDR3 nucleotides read TGCGCCAGCAGCCAACGGTCAGGTATGATGAACACTGAAGCTTTCTTT.

The CDR3 loop is CASSPRETYEQYF. Written as DNA, the CDR3 is TGTGCCAGCAGCCCTCGGGAGACCTACGAGCAGTACTTC. The rearrangement links TRBV7-9 to TRBJ2-7; D might be TRBD2 (6 bases). Trimming removed 5 bases from V and 2 bases from J, with 10 bases in between. Per the germline V gene, CDR1 is SEHNR and CDR2 is FQNEAQ (reference sequence). The CDR3 totals 13 residues.

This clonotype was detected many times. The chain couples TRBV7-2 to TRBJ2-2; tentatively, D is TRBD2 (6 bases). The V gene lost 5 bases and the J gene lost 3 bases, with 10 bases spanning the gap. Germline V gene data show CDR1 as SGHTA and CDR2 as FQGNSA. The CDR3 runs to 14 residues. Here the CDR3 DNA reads TGTGCCAGCAGCCGGTGGGGGGACACCGGGGAGCTGTTTTTT. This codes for CASSRWGDTGELFF.

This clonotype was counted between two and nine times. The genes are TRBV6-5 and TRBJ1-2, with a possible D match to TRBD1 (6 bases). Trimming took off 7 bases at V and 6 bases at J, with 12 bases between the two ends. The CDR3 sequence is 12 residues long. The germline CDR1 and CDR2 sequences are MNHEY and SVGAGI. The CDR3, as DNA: TGTGCCAGCATGGGAGGGGGGAATGGCTACACCTTC. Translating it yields CASMGGGNGYTF.

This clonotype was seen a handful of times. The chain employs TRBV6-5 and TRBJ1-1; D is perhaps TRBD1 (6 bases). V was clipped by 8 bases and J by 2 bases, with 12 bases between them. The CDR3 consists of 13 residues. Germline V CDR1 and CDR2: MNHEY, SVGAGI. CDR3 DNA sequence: TGTGCCAGCGCGGCCAGGGGAAACACTGAAGCTTTCTTT. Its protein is CASAARGNTEAFF.

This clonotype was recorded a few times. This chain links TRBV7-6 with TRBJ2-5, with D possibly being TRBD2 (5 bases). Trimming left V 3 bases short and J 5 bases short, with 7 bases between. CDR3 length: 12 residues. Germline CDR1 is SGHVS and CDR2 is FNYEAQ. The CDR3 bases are TGTGCCAGCAGCTTCTGGAGGGAGACCCAGTACTTC. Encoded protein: CASSFWRETQYF.

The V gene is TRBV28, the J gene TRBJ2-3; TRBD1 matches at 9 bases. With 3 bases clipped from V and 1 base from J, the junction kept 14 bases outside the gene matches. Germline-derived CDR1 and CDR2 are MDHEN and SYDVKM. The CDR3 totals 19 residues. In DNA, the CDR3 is TGTGCCAGCAGTTTCACCGGGACAGGGCAGGGATTCGGCACAGATACGCAGTATTTT. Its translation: CASSFTGTGQGFGTDTQYF.

The chain's CDR3 is CATSLADVQETQYF. The CDR3 nucleotides read TGTGCCACCTCACTAGCGGACGTCCAAGAGACCCAGTACTTC. This rearrangement joins TRBV15 to TRBJ2-5; 8 bases agree with TRBD2. Germline-derived CDR1 and CDR2 are LNHNV and YYDKDF (reference sequence). There are 14 residues in the CDR3. V dropped 8 bases and J dropped 1; count of bases not matched to a gene: 6.

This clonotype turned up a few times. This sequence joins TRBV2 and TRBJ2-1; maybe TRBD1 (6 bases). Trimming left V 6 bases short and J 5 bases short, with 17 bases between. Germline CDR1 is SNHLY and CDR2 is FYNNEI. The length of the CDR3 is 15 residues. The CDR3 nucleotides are TGTGCCAGCAGGGAGGACAGCCTACAAGACAATGAGCAGTTCTTC. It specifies CASREDSLQDNEQFF. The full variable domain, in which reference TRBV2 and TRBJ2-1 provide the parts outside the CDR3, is EPEVTQTPSHQVTQMGQEVILRCVPISNHLYFYWYRQILGQKVEFLVSFYNNEISEKSEIFDDQFSVERPDGSNFTLKIRSTKLEDSAMYFCASREDSLQDNEQFFGPGTRLTVL.

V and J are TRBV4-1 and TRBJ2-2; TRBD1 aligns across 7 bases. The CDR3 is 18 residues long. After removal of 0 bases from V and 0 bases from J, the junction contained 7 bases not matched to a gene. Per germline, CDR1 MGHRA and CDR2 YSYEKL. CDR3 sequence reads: CASSQEPQGVTNTGELFF. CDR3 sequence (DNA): TGCGCCAGCAGCCAAGAACCCCAGGGGGTCACGAACACCGGGGAGCTGTTTTTT.

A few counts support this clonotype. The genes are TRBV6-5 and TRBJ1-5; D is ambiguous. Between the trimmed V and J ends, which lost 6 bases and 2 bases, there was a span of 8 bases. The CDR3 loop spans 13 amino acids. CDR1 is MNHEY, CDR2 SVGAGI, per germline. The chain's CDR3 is CASRSTGNQPQHF. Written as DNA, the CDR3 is TGTGCCAGCAGGTCCACAGGCAATCAGCCCCAGCATTTT.

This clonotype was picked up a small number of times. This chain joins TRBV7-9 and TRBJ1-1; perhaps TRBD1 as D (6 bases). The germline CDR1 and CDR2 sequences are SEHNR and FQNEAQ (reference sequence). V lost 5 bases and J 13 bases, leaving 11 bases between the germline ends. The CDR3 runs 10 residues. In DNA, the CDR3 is TGTGCCAGCAGCGACAGACAGGTTTTCTTT. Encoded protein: CASSDRQVFF.